Below are 13 T cell receptor beta chains sequenced from a single sample in a study of blood T cells in healthy people across ages. Sample-barcoded 5' priming and a J-beta primer mix drove a second PCR of 7 to 11 cycles. TCRdb recomputed calls from the 5' RACE reads with MiXCR, one row per CDR3 protein. The top ten clones hold about 4% of a sample with 1.4 million or so distinct CDR3 sequences, 35% to 45% of them seen once. The sequenced material came from blood. The receptors shown here come from a woman younger than 35 in good health.

The rearrangement joins TRBV6-2 or TRBV6-3 to TRBJ2-5; no clear D. This CDR3 has 14 amino acids. V dropped 5 bases and J dropped 0 bases, with 10 bases sitting between them. The germline V gene encodes CDR1 MNHEY and CDR2 SVGEGT. The CDR3 nucleotides read TGTGCCAGCAGTGATTGGGCAAACCAAGAGACCCAGTACTTC. Its protein is CASSDWANQETQYF.

J is TRBJ2-2 and V is TRBV2, with 9 bases matching TRBD1. From germline, CDR1 is SNHLY and CDR2 FYNNEI. With 8 bases clipped from V and 1 base from J, the junction kept 8 bases outside the gene matches. This CDR3 is 16 amino acids long. The CDR3 sequence is CASAPWDRENTGELFF. The CDR3 DNA sequence: TGTGCCAGCGCACCTTGGGACAGGGAGAACACCGGGGAGCTGTTTTTT.

This chain links TRBV20-1 with TRBJ1-4, with D possibly TRBD1 on 5 matching bases. There are 19 residues in the CDR3. Germline V gives CDR1 DFQATT, CDR2 SNEGSKA (reference sequence). Trimming took 3 bases from V and 6 from J, leaving 29 bases between them. The CDR3, as DNA: TGCAGTGCTAGGGGTCCAGGGAGCGCTACCGGGGAAGGAGATGAAAAACTGTTTTTT. It yields the protein CSARGPGSATGEGDEKLFF.

This clonotype was counted between two and nine times. This chain joins TRBV7-2 and TRBJ2-6, with D maybe TRBD1 (6 bases). CDR3 length: 16 residues. The germline CDR1 and CDR2 sequences are SGHTA and FQGNSA. Trimming stripped 5 bases from V and 0 bases from J, with 11 bases between. CDR3 bases: TGTGCCAGCAGCCTCCGGGACACCTCTGGGGCCAACGTCCTGACTTTC. It yields the protein CASSLRDTSGANVLTF.

This clonotype was detected only a few times. The V and J genes are TRBV6-6 and TRBJ2-1; TRBD1 or TRBD2 may be the D gene (5 bases each). CDR1 and CDR2 from the germline V gene are MNHNY and SVGAGI (reference sequence). V dropped 8 bases and J dropped 2 bases, with 7 bases sitting between them. The CDR3 spans 12 residues. CDR3 sequence (DNA): TGTGCCAGCGGGGGTACCTACAATGAGCAGTTCTTC. This encodes CASGGTYNEQFF.

This clonotype has only a few counts. This chain links TRBV20-1 with TRBJ2-3; a possible D gene is TRBD1 (6 bases). CDR1 and CDR2 (germline): DFQATT, SNEGSKA (reference sequence). V lost 0 bases to trimming and J lost 0 bases, with 10 bases between them. This CDR3 has 15 amino acids. Here the CDR3 DNA reads TGCAGTGCTAGAGATTGGGGACACAGCACAGATACGCAGTATTTT. Protein: CSARDWGHSTDTQYF.

Turning to this clonotype: No DNA is shown, since the ends of the CDR3 on it are uncertain; the CDR3 is the one TCRdb lists. This sequence joins TRBV4-3 and TRBJ1-1; the tabulated D call, TRBD1, remains unverified against the DNA. The CDR3 numbers 17 amino acids, ends counted. Germline-derived CDR1 and CDR2 are LGHNA and YSLEER. The CDR3 loop is CASNQYFGGQRNTEAFF.

Concerning this clonotype itself: This may stem from a read error, because a much larger clone lies one nucleotide away. The chain uses TRBV29-1 and TRBJ2-3; D may be TRBD1 or TRBD2 (6 bases each). CDR1 SQVTM and CDR2 ANQGSEA come from the germline V gene. V shed 5 bases and J shed 5 bases, with 17 bases lying between them. The CDR3 consists of 14 residues. Here the CDR3 reads CSVLPSGDIDTQYF. CDR3 in DNA: TGCAGCGTTCTCCCCTCGGGGGACATAGATACGCAGTATTTT.

There are a few counts of this clonotype. This chain connects TRBV29-1 to TRBJ1-1; no clear D. The CDR3 has 13 amino acids. V was shortened by 7 bases and J by 0 bases, with 12 bases between the two germline ends. Germline V gene data show CDR1 as SQVTM and CDR2 as ANQGSEA. CDR3 region: CSAPDGLNTEAFF. The CDR3 nucleotides read TGCAGCGCCCCCGATGGATTGAACACTGAAGCTTTCTTT.

The chain recombines TRBV6-2 or TRBV6-3 with TRBJ2-7; D gene unclear. In germline, CDR1 is MNHEY, CDR2 SVGEGT. V dropped 0 bases and J dropped 2 bases, with 11 bases sitting between them. The CDR3 totals 15 residues. The CDR3 DNA reads as TGTGCCAGCAGTTACTCGGCACCGATAGCCTACGAGCAGTACTTC. Translated, it gives CASSYSAPIAYEQYF.

The rearrangement uses TRBV6-1 and TRBJ1-6, with D uncertain. V lost 4 bases and J lost 10, with 8 bases in between. The CDR3 length is 12 residues. CDR1 MNHNS and CDR2 SASEGT come from the germline V gene. The CDR3, as DNA: TGTGCCAGCAGTGCAAGATCCTCACCCCTCCACTTT. This codes for CASSARSSPLHF.

This clonotype was counted a few times. CDR3 residues: CATSSRQGGNQETQYF. The CDR3 coding sequence is TGTGCCACCAGTTCTCGACAAGGGGGGAACCAAGAGACCCAGTACTTC. The chain has TRBV15 and TRBJ2-5, with D perhaps assigned TRBD1 or TRBD2 (6 bases each). CDR3 length: 16 residues. Germline values: CDR1 LNHNV, CDR2 YYDKDF (reference sequence). Trimming cost V 6 bases and J 0 bases, with 17 bases left between them.

The chain has TRBV7-3 and TRBJ2-5; 12 bases are a match to TRBD1. The DNA end is more similar to TRBJ2-7, so the J call may be wrong. The CDR3 is made up of 14 amino acids. Germline lookup yields CDR1 SGHTA and CDR2 FQGTGA. This CDR3 reads CASSPGTGGCEQYF. In DNA, the CDR3 is TGTGCCAGCAGCCCCGGGACAGGGGGCTGCGAGCAGTACTTC.